This T cell receptor (beta chain) was sequenced in a study of identical twins. The CDR3 sequence is 15 residues long. V was trimmed by 0 bases and J by 7 bases, leaving 13 bases between them. Germline CDR1 LGHNA, CDR2 YNFKEQ. Donors uniformly comprised healthy Caucasians. General study points: Invariant populations such as MAIT and iNKT cells could partly muddle zero-insertion analyses. Excess twin sharing in beta out-of-frame sequences was weaker. Out-of-frame alpha sequences common to twins were enriched for low generation probability.

Each CDR3 protein gets one entry after TCRdb re-called the 5' RACE reads with MiXCR. In the table there are 1.5 million to 2 million distinct CDR3 sequences, about 30% of which are singletons. This clonotype was seen a single time. Antigen unknown. A much larger clone differs by one base, so this may be a read error. Sequencing was carried out using cord blood. The chain has TRBV4-2 and TRBJ2-1; perhaps TRBD1 as D (5 bases). The source of this sequence is a newborn girl in good health. The CDR3 here is CASSQDSGRENEQFF. DNA of the CDR3: TGTGCCAGCAGCCAAGATAGTGGCAGGGAAAATGAGCAGTTCTTC.